Sequencing of this T cell receptor (beta chain) was carried out in a study of monozygotic twins with inflammatory bowel disease. After re-calling the 5' RACE reads, TCRdb lists one entry per CDR3 protein, DNA absent. This sample's clone table lists fewer than 550,000 distinct CDR3 sequences. The CDR3 length is 14 residues. Germline lookup yields CDR1 SGHDT and CDR2 YYEEEE. V is TRBV5-6 and J is TRBJ2-7; the TCRdb call, TRBD1, lacks DNA for checking. The sequenced material came from blood. This TCR derives from a human donor with ulcerative colitis or Crohn's disease, or a healthy co-twin of an affected twin (not recorded which). Here the CDR3 reads CASSHDRVAAEQYF.